The 21 T cell receptor beta chains reported below all come from one sample, sequenced in a study of cytomegalovirus exposure and HLA in healthy donors. Assay used: immunoSEQ multiplex PCR; TCRdb lists only in-frame clones, some missing. The data show about 170,000 clones, roughly 90% seen once. The sample comprised PBMCs. These receptors were collected from a man between 18 and 35 years old in good health and CMV-seropositive.

V usage is TRBV7-3 and J usage is TRBJ2-5, with TRBD2 matching over 7 bases. J lost 5 bases, V lost 5 bases, and 5 bases had no gene match. CDR1 and CDR2 (germline): SGHTA, FQGTGA. The CDR3 has 13 amino acids. This CDR3 is CASSLTSFETQYF. The CDR3 coding sequence is TGTGCCAGCAGCCTGACTAGCTTTGAGACCCAGTACTTC.

The chain employs TRBV5-1 and TRBJ2-7, with 13 bases fitting TRBD2. Losses at the gene ends were 4 bases for V and 3 bases for J; bases not matched to a gene: 13. Germline CDR1 reads SGHRS; CDR2 reads YFSETQ. The CDR3 sequence is 18 residues long. CDR3: CASSITWTSGSRVYEQYF. For the CDR3, the DNA is TGCGCCAGCAGCATAACTTGGACTAGCGGGAGTAGGGTCTACGAGCAGTACTTC.

The chain is built from TRBV4-2 and TRBJ1-2; 9 positions agree with TRBD1. The CDR3 covers 15 residues. V shed 2 bases, J shed 4 bases, and the junction held 5 bases outside the gene matches. The germline CDR1 and CDR2 sequences are LGHNA and YNFKEQ. CDR3 loop: CASSQTPGQGYGYTF. CDR3 DNA sequence: TGTGCCAGCAGCCAAACTCCGGGACAGGGCTATGGCTACACCTTC.

The rearrangement links TRBV27 to TRBJ1-2; 7 bases fit TRBD1. Losses at the gene ends were 2 bases for V and 7 bases for J; bases not matched to a gene: 7. The CDR3 spans 14 residues. Germline-derived CDR1 and CDR2 are MNHEY and SMNVEV (reference sequence). CDR3: CASSLVIGGGGYTF. CDR3 nucleotides: TGTGCCAGCAGTTTAGTTATAGGGGGCGGTGGCTACACCTTC.

The V gene is TRBV18, the J gene TRBJ2-1; possibly TRBD2 for D (7 bases). The CDR3 is 14 residues long. V was shortened by 4 bases and J by 7 bases, with 14 bases between the two germline ends. The germline gives CDR1 KGHSH, CDR2 LQKENI. CDR3 DNA sequence: TGTGCCAGCTCACGCGGGGGCAATGGGAATGAGCAGTTCTTC. Protein sequence: CASSRGGNGNEQFF.

This sequence joins TRBV25-1 and TRBJ1-1, with 8 bases matching TRBD1. This CDR3 spans 14 amino acids. J gave up 3 bases and V 2 bases, and 2 bases lay outside the gene matches. Germline V gene lookup returns CDR1 MGHDK and CDR2 SYGVNS. The CDR3 protein is CASSEAGGYTEAFF. CDR3 bases: TGTGCCAGCAGTGAAGCAGGGGGCTACACTGAAGCTTTCTTT.

The chain combines TRBV18 with TRBJ2-6; TRBD1 might be the D (5 bases). V lost 3 bases and J lost 2, with 11 bases in between. The V gene's germline CDR1 is KGHSH and CDR2 LQKENI. The length of the CDR3 is 16 residues. CDR3: CASSPIDSPGANVLTF. Here the CDR3 DNA reads TGTGCCAGCTCACCGATTGACAGCCCTGGGGCCAACGTCCTGACTTTC.

This chain links TRBV9 with TRBJ1-4, with TRBD1 identical over 9 bases. The germline CDR1 and CDR2 sequences are SGDLS and YYNGEE. This CDR3 contains 13 residues. V trimming: 7 bases; J trimming: 5 bases; junction bases outside the gene matches: 3. The CDR3 coding sequence is TGTGCCAGCGGGACAGGGAAAAATGAAAAACTGTTTTTT. It codes for CASGTGKNEKLFF.

The chain employs TRBV30 and TRBJ2-5; the match to TRBD1 covers 8 bases. The length of the CDR3 is 12 residues. Germline V gene sequence: CDR1 GTSNPN, CDR2 SVGIG (reference sequence). Losses at the gene ends were 8 bases for V and 5 bases for J; bases not matched to a gene: 7. CDR3 amino acids: CARTGGGETQYF. CDR3 in DNA: TGTGCCCGAACAGGGGGAGGCGAGACCCAGTACTTC. The full variable domain, with the rest looked up from reference TRBV30 and TRBJ2-5, is SQTIHQWPATLVQPVGSPLSLECTVEGTSNPNLYWYRQAAGRGLQLLFYSVGIGQISSEVPQNLSASRPQDRQFILSSKKLLLSDSGFYLCARTGGGETQYFGPGTRLLVL.

This chain links TRBV7-9 with TRBJ1-2, with TRBD1 as a possible D gene (6 bases). This CDR3 spans 14 amino acids. The V end lost 2 bases, the J end lost 8 bases, and 15 bases lay between the germline ends. Germline-derived CDR1 and CDR2 are SEHNR and FQNEAQ (reference sequence). The CDR3 here is CASSLRGGSGGYTF. CDR3 bases: TGTGCCAGCAGCTTAAGGGGGGGGTCTGGAGGCTACACCTTC.

This chain uses TRBV6-5 with TRBJ2-7, with TRBD1 identical over 12 bases. The trim removed 2 bases at V and 6 bases at J, leaving 8 bases unmatched. Germline V gene sequence: CDR1 MNHEY, CDR2 SVGAGI. The CDR3 covers 16 residues. The CDR3 reads CASSYIPGQGAGEQYF. The CDR3 DNA reads TGTGCCAGCAGTTACATTCCGGGACAGGGGGCGGGCGAGCAGTACTTC.

The chain carries TRBV25-1 and TRBJ2-5, with TRBD1 as a possible D gene (6 bases). Germline V lookup: CDR1 MGHDK, CDR2 SYGVNS. The CDR3 has 15 amino acids. Trimming stripped 2 bases from V and 3 bases from J, with 13 bases between. The DNA for the CDR3 is TGTGCCAGCAGTGAACGAGGGTCAGGGGAAGAGACCCAGTACTTC. Translation gives CASSERGSGEETQYF. The entire variable domain, with the rest obtained from reference TRBV25-1 and TRBJ2-5, is as follows: EADIYQTPRYLVIGTGKKITLECSQTMGHDKMYWYQQDPGMELHLIHYSYGVNSTEKGDLSSESTVSRIRTEHFPLTLESARPSHTSQYLCASSERGSGEETQYFGPGTRLLVL.

The chain links TRBV2 to TRBJ1-5; TRBD1 matches at 8 bases. Trimming removed 10 bases from V and 4 bases from J; junction bases left unmatched: 6. Per the germline V gene, CDR1 is SNHLY and CDR2 is FYNNEI. CDR3 length equals 13 residues. This chain's CDR3 is CAIADRANQPQHF. CDR3 sequence (DNA): TGTGCCATCGCGGACAGGGCGAATCAGCCCCAGCATTTT.

The chain employs TRBV20-1 and TRBJ2-5; D gene uncertain. There are 10 residues in the CDR3. V was pared by 6 bases and J by 0 bases, with 2 bases between. The germline V gene encodes CDR1 DFQATT and CDR2 SNEGSKA (reference sequence). In DNA, the CDR3 is TGCAGTGCCTACCAAGAGACCCAGTACTTC. It yields the protein CSAYQETQYF.

This chain connects TRBV4-1 to TRBJ2-7; 10 nucleotides agree with TRBD2. Germline V CDR1 and CDR2: MGHRA, YSYEKL. The CDR3 totals 15 residues. Trimming removed 2 bases from V and 2 bases from J; junction bases left unmatched: 3. The CDR3 DNA follows: TGCGCCAGCAGCCAACGGACTAGCGGAACCTACGAGCAGTACTTC. Its protein is CASSQRTSGTYEQYF.

The chain carries TRBV5-1 and TRBJ2-1; 9 bases align to TRBD2. The germline gives CDR1 SGHRS, CDR2 YFSETQ. The ends lost 2 bases at V and 1 base at J; junction bases unmatched: 7. The CDR3 covers 17 residues. The CDR3 loop reads CASSFDGSGSSYNEQFF. CDR3 coding DNA: TGCGCCAGCAGCTTCGATGGTAGCGGGAGTTCCTACAATGAGCAGTTCTTC.

A single count supports this clone. V usage is TRBV25-1 and J usage is TRBJ1-1, with D unclear. Per germline, CDR1 MGHDK and CDR2 SYGVNS. The CDR3 has 13 amino acids. Trimming shortened V by 0 bases and J by 8 bases, and 10 bases separated the two germline ends. The CDR3 protein is CASSEYISSEAFF. The CDR3 nucleotides are TGTGCCAGCAGTGAATACATAAGCTCCGAAGCTTTCTTT.

This sequence joins TRBV11-2 and TRBJ2-7, with 10 bases aligning to TRBD1. The trim removed 3 bases at V and 4 bases at J, leaving 3 bases unmatched. The CDR3 totals 14 residues. Germline CDR1 is SGHAT and CDR2 is FQNNGV. In nucleotides, the CDR3 is TGTGCCAGCAGCTTGACAGGGGGCGGGTACGAGCAGTACTTC. Encoded protein: CASSLTGGGYEQYF.

With respect to this clone: A junction boundary mismatches the germline segment, possibly from a read error. The V call is TRBV2, the J call TRBJ2-5; 7 nucleotides agree with TRBD2. This CDR3 comprises 14 residues. Germline V gives CDR1 SNHLY, CDR2 FYNNEI. The CDR3 reads CASSEGLYHETQYF. The CDR3 DNA reads as TGTGCCAGCAGTGAGGGACTATACCACGAGACCCAGTACTTC.

The chain uses TRBV7-8 and TRBJ1-4; 7 bases match TRBD1. Germline loops: CDR1 SGHVS, CDR2 FQNEAQ. The CDR3 loop spans 14 amino acids. Trimming at V came to 5 bases and at J to 5 bases, leaving 5 bases not matched to a gene. The CDR3 here is CASSTDRPNEKLFF. CDR3 in DNA: TGTGCCAGCAGCACGGACAGGCCAAATGAAAAACTGTTTTTT.

The rearrangement uses TRBV18 and TRBJ2-2, with 9 positions matching TRBD1. With V trimmed by 0 bases and J by 5 bases, 4 bases remained unmatched. CDR1 and CDR2 from the germline V gene are KGHSH and LQKENI. The CDR3 loop spans 16 amino acids. The CDR3 sequence is CASSPPSGTGTGELFF. The DNA for the CDR3 is TGTGCCAGCTCACCACCTTCCGGGACAGGGACCGGGGAGCTGTTTTTT.